Below are 30 T cell receptor beta chains sequenced from a single sample in a study of beta chain features in type 1 diabetes. As every portion of the isolated RNA was reverse transcribed, the sequencing read expressed TCRB transcripts. Sequenced by immunoSEQ multiplex PCR; TCRdb stores in-frame clones only, minus some. The sample includes 200,000 to 250,000 clones, roughly 30% seen only once; the top ten take roughly 4.1%. Sequenced: central memory CD4+ T cells from blood. All receptors come from a man aged 25-45 years in good health.

This clone occurred a few times. The chain recombines TRBV5-1 with TRBJ1-1, with TRBD1 matching 7 bases. V shed 4 bases and J 1 base; nucleotides not matched to a gene: 4. CDR1 SGHRS and CDR2 YFSETQ come from the germline V gene. The CDR3 is made up of 14 amino acids. This CDR3 reads CASSRDSSNTEAFF. CDR3 coding DNA: TGCGCCAGCAGCCGGGACAGCTCGAACACTGAAGCTTTCTTT.

The rearrangement joins TRBV6-1 to TRBJ2-7; 7 bases fit TRBD1. CDR1 and CDR2 from the germline V gene are MNHNS and SASEGT. The V segment lost 4 bases and the J segment 4 bases; nucleotides outside the gene matches: 7. CDR3 length: 14 amino acids. CDR3 loop: CASSARGRGYEQYF. The CDR3 coding sequence is TGTGCCAGCAGTGCCCGGGGCAGGGGGTACGAGCAGTACTTC.

The chain has TRBV27 and TRBJ2-1; 7 bases align to TRBD2. After removal of 4 bases from V and 3 bases from J, the junction contained 9 bases not matched to a gene. Germline assignment: CDR1 MNHEY and CDR2 SMNVEV (reference sequence). This CDR3 region has 16 residues. The CDR3: CASSSILSGIYNEQFF. The CDR3, as DNA: TGTGCCAGCAGTTCCATACTCAGCGGGATCTACAATGAGCAGTTCTTC.

The J gene is TRBJ2-1, the V gene TRBV2; 8 nucleotides match TRBD2. Looked up from germline, CDR1 is SNHLY and CDR2 is FYNNEI. The length of the CDR3 is 15 residues. V shed 3 bases, J shed 5 bases, and the junction held 6 bases outside the gene matches. This CDR3 reads CASSETGGPHNEQFF. For the CDR3, the DNA is TGTGCCAGCAGTGAGACGGGGGGGCCCCACAATGAGCAGTTCTTC.

This sequence joins TRBV15 and TRBJ2-1; TRBD1 aligns across 7 bases. The germline CDR1 and CDR2 sequences are LNHNV and YYDKDF (reference sequence). V was clipped by 2 bases and J by 12 bases; unmatched bases: 4. This CDR3 contains 12 residues. The CDR3 loop is CATSRLGTVQFF. DNA of the CDR3: TGTGCCACCAGCAGACTCGGGACAGTGCAGTTCTTC.

This clone was counted between two and nine times. The chain uses TRBV7-7 and TRBJ2-5; 7 bases line up with TRBD1. The CDR3 sequence is 15 residues long. V dropped 0 bases and J dropped 2; count of bases not matched to a gene: 3. Per germline, CDR1 SSHAT and CDR2 FNYEAQ (reference sequence). The CDR3 sequence: CASSLASGQQETQYF. CDR3 bases: TGTGCCAGCAGCTTAGCGTCGGGACAGCAAGAGACCCAGTACTTC.

The sample holds a few counts of this clone. This chain uses TRBV4-3 with TRBJ2-7, with TRBD1 matching 9 bases. The CDR3 is 16 residues long. Unmatched junction bases numbered 11, after V lost 4 bases and J lost 4 bases. Germline assignment: CDR1 LGHNA and CDR2 YSLEER. CDR3 DNA sequence: TGCGCCAGCAGCCCCAATCCCGGACAGGGGACTTACGAGCAGTACTTC. Translation: CASSPNPGQGTYEQYF.

This clone has a single count. The chain uses TRBV4-1 and TRBJ2-3; 14 bases fit TRBD2. CDR1 and CDR2 from the germline V gene are MGHRA and YSYEKL. The junction had 5 bases not matched to a gene; V was cut back by 0 bases and J by 0 bases. The CDR3 contains 19 residues. The CDR3 protein is CASSQEGTSGRGSTDTQYF. The CDR3, as DNA: TGCGCCAGCAGCCAAGAGGGGACTAGCGGGAGAGGAAGCACAGATACGCAGTATTTT.

The chain has TRBV28 and TRBJ1-1; 7 bases line up with TRBD1. Unmatched junction bases numbered 6, after V lost 5 bases and J lost 0 bases. Germline V CDR1 and CDR2: MDHEN, SYDVKM. The CDR3 covers 15 residues. The CDR3 DNA follows: TGTGCCAGCAGTCGGACAGGATCCATGAACACTGAAGCTTTCTTT. It encodes CASSRTGSMNTEAFF.

V and J are TRBV14 and TRBJ2-7, with TRBD2 matching 11 bases. V lost 1 base to trimming and J lost 0 bases; unmatched junction nucleotides: 2. The CDR3 has 16 amino acids. CDR1 is SGHDN, CDR2 FVKESK, per germline. Here the CDR3 DNA reads TGTGCCAGCAGCCAAGCGACTAGCGGGGTCTCCTACGAGCAGTACTTC. Translating it yields CASSQATSGVSYEQYF.

The chain carries TRBV4-3 and TRBJ2-1; D is unresolved. The CDR3 has 13 amino acids. V was pared by 3 bases and J by 4 bases, with 7 bases between. CDR1 is LGHNA, CDR2 YSLEER, per germline. The CDR3, as DNA: TGCGCCAGCAGCCAGACCCTGTACAATGAGCAGTTCTTC. The encoded protein is CASSQTLYNEQFF.

This rearrangement joins TRBV28 to TRBJ2-7, with TRBD1 identical over 11 bases. The ends lost 5 bases at V and 7 bases at J; junction bases unmatched: 7. This CDR3 comprises 14 residues. Germline lookup yields CDR1 MDHEN and CDR2 SYDVKM. The CDR3 DNA sequence: TGTGCCAGCAGTGAGGACAGGGGGCGCCGGGAGCAGTACTTC. It specifies CASSEDRGRREQYF.

This clone turned up a few times. The chain has TRBV5-4 and TRBJ1-1; 7 bases are a match to TRBD1. J gave up 1 base and V 4 bases, and 4 bases lay outside the gene matches. There are 14 residues in the CDR3. Per germline, CDR1 SGHNT and CDR2 YYREEE (reference sequence). As DNA, the CDR3 is TGTGCCAGCAGCCCAGACAGGGCGAACACTGAAGCTTTCTTT. Encoded protein: CASSPDRANTEAFF.

V gene TRBV29-1 combines with J gene TRBJ1-4; D gene ambiguous. The CDR3 has 12 residues. Germline V CDR1 and CDR2: SQVTM, ANQGSEA. V lost 5 bases and J 10 bases, leaving 14 bases between the germline ends. CDR3 nucleotide sequence: TGCAGCGTTCACGGGATCTTCGGAAAACTGTTTTTT. Translating gives CSVHGIFGKLFF.

Only a few counts were recorded for this clone. The V gene is TRBV11-2, the J gene TRBJ1-1; no firm D call. Trimming took off 5 bases at V and 9 bases at J, with 16 bases between the two ends. The CDR3 runs to 13 residues. The germline V gene has CDR1 SGHAT and CDR2 FQNNGV. For the CDR3, the DNA is TGTGCCAGCAGCCCGGACGGATACGTTAAAGCTTTCTTT. It codes for CASSPDGYVKAFF.

This clone turned up a few times. The chain uses TRBV5-6 and TRBJ2-5; TRBD2 matches at 10 bases. J gave up 3 bases and V 4 bases, and 6 bases lay outside the gene matches. The CDR3 is 15 amino acids. In germline, CDR1 is SGHDT, CDR2 YYEEEE. CDR3 DNA sequence: TGTGCCAGCAGCCAGATAGCGGGAGGAAAAGAGACCCAGTACTTC. Its protein is CASSQIAGGKETQYF.

The chain couples TRBV7-2 to TRBJ2-7, with D perhaps matching TRBD2 (5 bases). Germline assignment: CDR1 SGHTA and CDR2 FQGNSA. This CDR3 comprises 13 residues. V gave up 7 bases and J gave up 9 bases, with 19 bases separating them. CDR3 sequence (DNA): TGTGCCAGCACTCCGGCAGATCGGGGAGTGCAGTACTTC. Translated: CASTPADRGVQYF. The whole variable domain, filled in from reference TRBV7-2 and TRBJ2-7, reads GAGVSQSPSNKVTEKGKDVELRCDPISGHTALYWYRQSLGQGLEFLIYFQGNSAPDKSGLPSDRFSAERTGGSVSTLTIQRTQQEDSAVYLCASTPADRGVQYFGPGTRLTVT.

Only a few counts were recorded for this clone. The rearrangement links TRBV7-2 to TRBJ2-7; 9 bases line up with TRBD2. V lost 5 bases to trimming and J lost 0 bases; unmatched junction nucleotides: 11. The CDR3 covers 17 residues. The germline V gene encodes CDR1 SGHTA and CDR2 FQGNSA. The DNA of the CDR3 is TGTGCCAGCAGCCCTGGGACTAGCAGACGGAGCTCCTACGAGCAGTACTTC. Protein product: CASSPGTSRRSSYEQYF.

This sequence joins TRBV6-6 and TRBJ2-1, with a tentative D call TRBD1 (7 bases). The CDR3 sequence is 16 residues long. CDR1 is MNHNY, CDR2 SVGAGI, per germline (reference sequence). The V end lost 11 bases, the J end lost 9 bases, and 29 bases lay between the germline ends. The DNA of the CDR3 is TGTGCCTCTCGAAGCACCGGCGGGACAGTTAAAGTTGAGCAGTTCTTC. Encoded protein: CASRSTGGTVKVEQFF.

This chain joins TRBV7-2 and TRBJ2-5; TRBD2 aligns across 7 bases. The V segment lost 1 base and the J segment 5 bases; nucleotides outside the gene matches: 7. CDR3 length equals 15 residues. The germline gives CDR1 SGHTA, CDR2 FQGNSA. The CDR3 here is CASSLGSGAGETQYF. The CDR3 coding sequence is TGTGCCAGCAGCTTAGGAAGCGGGGCAGGGGAGACCCAGTACTTC.

This chain joins TRBV30 and TRBJ2-1; 8 positions match TRBD2. The CDR3 consists of 14 residues. V lost 5 bases, J lost 7 bases, and 10 bases stayed unmatched. CDR1 is GTSNPN and CDR2 is SVGIG in the germline V gene (reference sequence). This CDR3 reads CAWGRLAFNNEQFF. The CDR3 DNA reads as TGTGCCTGGGGCCGACTAGCGTTTAATAATGAGCAGTTCTTC.

A few counts support this clone. The chain carries TRBV30 and TRBJ2-3; D not resolved. The CDR3 consists of 12 residues. In germline, CDR1 is GTSNPN, CDR2 SVGIG (reference sequence). V gave up 3 bases and J gave up 8 bases, with 12 bases separating them. The chain's CDR3 is CAWRLGVGTQYF. CDR3 nucleotides: TGTGCCTGGAGGCTTGGCGTCGGTACGCAGTATTTT. Combining the CDR3 with reference TRBV30 and TRBJ2-3 gives the whole variable domain SQTIHQWPATLVQPVGSPLSLECTVEGTSNPNLYWYRQAAGRGLQLLFYSVGIGQISSEVPQNLSASRPQDRQFILSSKKLLLSDSGFYLCAWRLGVGTQYFGPGTRLTVL.

The gene calls are TRBV29-1 and TRBJ2-5; TRBD2 matches at 11 bases. V trimming: 7 bases; J trimming: 7 bases; junction bases outside the gene matches: 11. The germline gives CDR1 SQVTM, CDR2 ANQGSEA. The CDR3 is 14 residues long. CDR3: CSARGLAGGATQYF. The CDR3 bases are TGCAGCGCCAGGGGGCTAGCGGGAGGAGCGACCCAGTACTTC.

The chain recombines TRBV7-2 with TRBJ2-5, with D possibly being TRBD2 (6 bases). The CDR3 runs to 15 residues. Trimming took off 2 bases at V and 5 bases at J, with 15 bases between the two ends. Germline CDR1 and CDR2: SGHTA and FQGNSA. CDR3 region: CASSLRGGDAETQYF. CDR3 coding DNA: TGTGCCAGCAGCTTAAGGGGCGGGGATGCTGAGACCCAGTACTTC.

This clone showed up just a few times. The chain uses TRBV23-1 and TRBJ2-1; D gene unclear. TRBV23-1 is assigned to the ORF class and has an uncertain function. The CDR3 has 15 residues. V was pared by 6 bases and J by 1 base, with 13 bases between. CDR3 in amino acids: CASRDTRSSYNEQFF. The DNA for the CDR3 is TGCGCCAGCAGGGATACAAGATCTTCCTACAATGAGCAGTTCTTC.

This clone was counted between two and nine times. This sequence joins TRBV5-1 and TRBJ1-2; no reliable D call. The germline V and J ends were trimmed by 1 base and 0 bases, with 10 bases remaining between them. The V gene's germline CDR1 is SGHRS and CDR2 YFSETQ. The CDR3 consists of 15 residues. This CDR3 is CASSLRQAANYGYTF. The CDR3 nucleotides read TGCGCCAGCAGCTTGAGGCAGGCAGCTAACTATGGCTACACCTTC.

The chain recombines TRBV7-2 with TRBJ2-2, with no clear D. V was shortened by 5 bases and J by 4 bases, with 5 bases between the two germline ends. Germline CDR1 reads SGHTA; CDR2 reads FQGNSA. This CDR3 has 12 amino acids. The CDR3 loop reads CASSRATGELFF. The CDR3 nucleotides are TGTGCCAGCAGCAGGGCCACCGGGGAGCTGTTTTTT.

This clone was seen only once. This chain links TRBV4-1 with TRBJ1-1; maybe TRBD1 (6 bases). Germline V lookup: CDR1 MGHRA, CDR2 YSYEKL. The V end was cut by 0 bases, the J end by 4 bases, with 9 bases between. The CDR3 is 14 residues long. CDR3 in DNA: TGCGCCAGCAGCCAAGATCAGGGGTTCACTGAAGCTTTCTTT. Its translation is CASSQDQGFTEAFF.

This clone was picked up a small number of times. The chain couples TRBV5-6 to TRBJ1-1, with 8 positions matching TRBD1. The germline V gene encodes CDR1 SGHDT and CDR2 YYEEEE. V was clipped by 4 bases and J by 0 bases; unmatched bases: 2. The CDR3 consists of 14 residues. CDR3 nucleotides: TGTGCCAGCAGCGTGGACAGGGTGAACACTGAAGCTTTCTTT. It yields the protein CASSVDRVNTEAFF.

The V call is TRBV9, the J call TRBJ2-5; D tentatively reads TRBD1 or TRBD2 (5 bases each). Germline CDR1 reads SGDLS; CDR2 reads YYNGEE. This CDR3 is 16 amino acids long. The V end lost 4 bases, the J end lost 1 base, and 17 bases lay between the germline ends. The CDR3 DNA reads as TGTGCCAGCAGCATAAACACCGGGACGGCCCAAGAGACCCAGTACTTC. The encoded protein is CASSINTGTAQETQYF.